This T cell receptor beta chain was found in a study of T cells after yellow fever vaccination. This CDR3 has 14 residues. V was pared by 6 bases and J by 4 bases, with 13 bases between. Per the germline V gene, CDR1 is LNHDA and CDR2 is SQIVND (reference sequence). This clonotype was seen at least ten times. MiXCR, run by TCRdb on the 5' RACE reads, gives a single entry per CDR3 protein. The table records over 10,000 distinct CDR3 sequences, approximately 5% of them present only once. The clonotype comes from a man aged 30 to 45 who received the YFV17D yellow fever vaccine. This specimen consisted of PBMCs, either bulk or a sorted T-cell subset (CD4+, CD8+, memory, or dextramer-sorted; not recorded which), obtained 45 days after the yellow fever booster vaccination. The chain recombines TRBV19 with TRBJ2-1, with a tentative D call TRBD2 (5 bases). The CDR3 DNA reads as TGTGCCAGTAGGGAGGTGGCCGGATACAATGAGCAGTTCTTC. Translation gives CASREVAGYNEQFF.